The 19 T cell receptor beta chains below all came from one sample that was sequenced in a study of blood T cell repertoires in COVID-19. Profiled with immunoSEQ multiplex PCR; TCRdb holds only in-frame clones, not every one. The data contain 200,000 to 250,000 clones, around four fifths of them singletons. The source material was peripheral blood. These TCRs come from a man in his forties or fifties with active or convalescent COVID-19.

The CDR3 loop is CASSFSRNQPQHF. The CDR3 DNA sequence: TGTGCCAGCAGTTTCTCGCGAAATCAGCCCCAGCATTTT. The genes are TRBV12-3 or TRBV12-4 and TRBJ1-5; D not resolved. The CDR3 contains 13 residues. Trimming shortened V by 3 bases and J by 4 bases, and 7 bases separated the two germline ends.

This clone has a count of ten or more. The rearrangement joins TRBV7-9 to TRBJ2-1; TRBD2 agrees at 10 bases. V was pared by 1 base and J by 8 bases, with 11 bases of the junction left unmatched. CDR1 SEHNR and CDR2 FQNEAQ come from the germline V gene (reference sequence). The CDR3 is 17 amino acids. The CDR3 loop is CASSLGRLAGVEDEQFF. Written as DNA, the CDR3 is TGTGCCAGCAGCTTAGGAAGGCTAGCGGGGGTGGAGGATGAGCAGTTCTTC. Using reference TRBV7-9 and TRBJ2-1 for the parts outside the CDR3, the full variable domain is DTGVSQNPRHKITKRGQNVTFRCDPISEHNRLYWYRQTLGQGPEFLTYFQNEAQLEKSRLLSDRFSAERPKGSFSTLEIQRTEQGDSAMYLCASSLGRLAGVEDEQFFGPGTRLTVL.

The CDR3 here is CASSTGGGEKLFF. In nucleotides, the CDR3 is TGTGCCAGCTCAACCGGGGGAGGTGAAAAACTGTTTTTT. The chain links TRBV18 to TRBJ1-4; possible D gene TRBD1, 5 bases. V lost 5 bases, J lost 7 bases, and 11 bases lay in between. The CDR3 totals 13 residues. The germline CDR1 and CDR2 sequences are KGHSH and LQKENI.

This chain joins TRBV24-1 and TRBJ2-3, with 9 bases lining up with TRBD1. The trim removed 7 bases at V and 3 bases at J, leaving 1 base unmatched. The length of the CDR3 is 13 residues. Germline-derived CDR1 and CDR2 are KGHDR and SFDVKD. The CDR3 reads CATRDRGTDTQYF. The CDR3 nucleotides read TGTGCCACCAGGGACAGGGGAACAGATACGCAGTATTTT.

This chain links TRBV2 with TRBJ2-3; D possibly corresponds to TRBD1 (6 bases). CDR1 is SNHLY, CDR2 FYNNEI, per germline. The germline V and J ends were trimmed by 1 base and 4 bases, with 9 bases remaining between them. The CDR3 is made up of 14 amino acids. CDR3 DNA sequence: TGTGCCAGCAGTGAAGAGCCAGGGGCAGATACGCAGTATTTT. Translation gives CASSEEPGADTQYF.

This sequence joins TRBV2 and TRBJ2-3, with 10 bases fitting TRBD2. The CDR3 is 16 residues long. The ends lost 3 bases at V and 5 bases at J; junction bases unmatched: 8. Germline V lookup: CDR1 SNHLY, CDR2 FYNNEI. The CDR3 loop is CASSDGLAGVVDTQYF. Here the CDR3 DNA reads TGTGCCAGCAGTGATGGGCTAGCGGGGGTGGTAGATACGCAGTATTTT.

The CDR3 sequence: CASNLRGATNTGELFF. The CDR3 DNA reads TGCGCCAGCAATTTGCGGGGGGCAACGAACACCGGGGAGCTGTTTTTT. This chain connects TRBV10-2 to TRBJ2-2; the match to TRBD2 covers 8 bases. CDR3 length: 16 residues. Germline V CDR1 and CDR2: WSHSY, SAAADI. V trimming: 7 bases; J trimming: 0 bases; junction bases outside the gene matches: 7.

The CDR3 DNA is TGTGCTAGTGGTTTGGGACTAGGCTTCGGCTATGGCTACACCTTC. Protein: CASGLGLGFGYGYTF. This chain links TRBV12-5 with TRBJ1-2; D is undetermined. Looked up from germline, CDR1 is LGHNT and CDR2 is FRNRAP. CDR3 size: 15 residues. V was shortened by 1 base and J by 4 bases, with 13 bases between the two germline ends.

The chain combines TRBV24-1 with TRBJ2-7; the D gene is possibly TRBD1 (6 bases). CDR1 KGHDR and CDR2 SFDVKD come from the germline V gene. Trimming removed 3 bases at V and 2 bases at J, with 13 bases between. This CDR3 has 15 amino acids. CDR3 in DNA: TGTGCCACCAGTGATACCAGGAAGGGGGCCTACGAGCAGTACTTC. Its protein is CATSDTRKGAYEQYF.

This rearrangement joins TRBV6-6 to TRBJ1-1; 11 bases align to TRBD1. The CDR3 is 15 residues long. V was clipped by 7 bases and J by 3 bases; unmatched bases: 7. Germline CDR1 is MNHNY and CDR2 is SVGAGI (reference sequence). The CDR3 region is CASMGQGVSHTEAFF. In DNA, the CDR3 is TGTGCCAGCATGGGACAGGGGGTTTCCCACACTGAAGCTTTCTTT.

The chain has TRBV4-3 and TRBJ2-1; D uncertain. This CDR3 region has 13 residues. Germline CDR1 and CDR2: LGHNA and YSLEER. Trimming removed 0 bases at V and 8 bases at J, with 8 bases between. This CDR3 is CASSQDRGHEQFF. CDR3 coding DNA: TGCGCCAGCAGCCAAGATCGAGGCCATGAGCAGTTCTTC.

This clone was recorded once. The gene calls are TRBV28 and TRBJ1-2; 9 bases are a match to TRBD1. The CDR3 length is 16 residues. V trimming: 5 bases; J trimming: 0 bases; junction bases outside the gene matches: 7. CDR1 is MDHEN and CDR2 is SYDVKM in the germline V gene. CDR3 coding DNA: TGTGCCAGCAGTGTTTTAGGGGACAGGGCTAACTATGGCTACACCTTC. Protein: CASSVLGDRANYGYTF.

The genes are TRBV3-1 (or the pseudogene TRBV3-2) and TRBJ1-5; D may be TRBD1 (6 bases). The germline V gene encodes CDR1 LGHDT and CDR2 YNNKEL (reference sequence). This CDR3 region has 14 residues. Trimming took off 1 base at V and 9 bases at J, with 13 bases between the two ends. The CDR3 region is CASSQGRGARPQHF. Here the CDR3 DNA reads TGTGCCAGCAGCCAAGGCAGGGGCGCTCGGCCCCAGCATTTT.

Worth noting for this clone: The same CDR3 also results from other DNA sequences found in this sample. The chain recombines TRBV5-1 with TRBJ1-1; tentatively, D is TRBD1 (5 bases). CDR1 SGHRS and CDR2 YFSETQ come from the germline V gene. The length of the CDR3 is 14 residues. Trimming removed 1 base at V and 1 base at J, with 8 bases between. Here the CDR3 reads CASSLSGGNTEAFF. CDR3 sequence (DNA): TGCGCCAGCAGCTTGTCCGGGGGGAACACTGAAGCTTTCTTT.

This clone was observed a handful of times. The V call is TRBV5-3, the J call TRBJ1-1; the match to TRBD1 covers 10 bases. Being an ORF, TRBV5-3 has a function that is uncertain. V lost 4 bases and J lost 3; bases outside the gene matches: 9. The CDR3 is 16 residues long. CDR3 DNA: TGTGCCAGAAGCGGACGGGACAGGGGCACCGACACTGAAGCTTTCTTT. It translates to CARSGRDRGTDTEAFF.

The chain joins TRBV10-3 to TRBJ1-3; no firm D call. Germline V gene sequence: CDR1 ENHRY, CDR2 SYGVKD. The ends were cut back, 0 bases at V and 7 bases at J, with 16 bases in the middle. This CDR3 spans 16 amino acids. This chain's CDR3 is CAISESTSGSRNTIYF. The CDR3 region has the DNA TGTGCCATCAGTGAGTCTACTTCTGGATCGCGGAACACCATATATTTT.

The genes are TRBV20-1 and TRBJ2-1; D uncertain. The CDR3 totals 11 residues. Trimming stripped 4 bases from V and 7 bases from J, with 8 bases between. The germline gives CDR1 DFQATT, CDR2 SNEGSKA (reference sequence). The CDR3 region has the DNA TGCAGTGCTATACCCCGGAATGAGCAGTTCTTC. It specifies CSAIPRNEQFF.

The chain employs TRBV12-3 or TRBV12-4 and TRBJ2-1; the match to TRBD2 covers 7 bases. J gave up 7 bases and V 5 bases, and 5 bases lay outside the gene matches. The CDR3 is 13 residues long. The CDR3 nucleotides read TGTGCCAGCAGTCTCCGGGGACTAAATGAGCAGTTCTTC. Its protein is CASSLRGLNEQFF.

The chain is built from TRBV4-1 and TRBJ1-3; 10 bases map to TRBD1. From germline, CDR1 is MGHRA and CDR2 YSYEKL. V gave up 3 bases and J gave up 3 bases; unmatched junction bases: 5. CDR3 length: 16 amino acids. The CDR3 sequence: CASSHWTGGDGNTIYF. The CDR3 DNA sequence: TGCGCCAGCAGCCATTGGACAGGGGGTGATGGAAACACCATATATTTT.